This TCR beta chain emerged from a study of Ad26.COV2.S vaccination and SARS-CoV-2 variants (dated by TCRdb to the early 2020s). A note on the overall study: Donors in the vaccine arm were drawn from COV1001, a phase I-IIa trial of Ad26.COV2.S in healthy adults that was multicentre, randomized, double-blind and placebo-controlled. Dosing of Ad26.COV2.S was intramuscular, at either 5x10^10 or 1x10^11 viral particles, delivered as one shot or as two shots spaced 56 days apart. Participants in the trial were split at random into five groups of five each, receiving low-dose or high-dose Ad26.COV2.S once or twice, or else placebo on both occasions. The TCR-sequenced set comprised around 30 samples: about 19 Ad26.COV2.S vaccine recipients, 5 placebo recipients and 8 SARS-CoV-2 convalescent individuals. Throughout the experiments and outcome assessment, investigators stayed blinded to trial group allocation. TCRbeta repertoire sequencing served as the tool for gauging how specific and how broad the SARS-CoV-2-reactive T cell receptors were following Ad26.COV2.S vaccination.

Trimming costs V 5 bases and J 0 bases, and their ends lie 5 bases apart. CDR1 and CDR2 are read off the germline V gene as SGHTA and FQGTGA. The CDR3 runs 14 residues from the cysteine to the phenylalanine. Solely the CDR3 DNA is kept, with 42 bases framed from the first base. Results the study describes overall, beyond this receptor: After vaccination, spike-specific CD8+ and CD4+ T cell responses were reported to show substantial breadth. According to the authors, total T cell responses may have been underestimated by the TCR breadth and depth analyses. Vaccine and placebo recipients had similar non-spike TCR breadth, a finding consistent with the vaccine containing only spike. Higher spike-specific TCR breadth was observed in Ad26.COV2.S recipients than in placebo recipients (P = 0.0014). The study lacked the statistical power to compare responses across vaccine doses or regimens.

About this clone: Its antigen target is currently unknown. No qualities accompany the bases; no much larger clone lies one base away.

The meaning of the sample's treatment or condition label: some 20 received Ad26.COV2.S at low or high dose, single or two shots; several received placebo; per-sample allocation not given. For vaccine and placebo recipients, repertoires were sequenced using samples collected on day 63 after the first injection. Cohort 1b enrolled 25 adults aged 18-55 years at a single site in Boston, USA, between 29 July and 7 August 2020. Ad26.COV2.S was a replication-incompetent adenovirus type 26 vector that expressed a prefusion-stabilized SARS-CoV-2 spike protein derived from the original Wuhan strain. TCRbeta CDR3 regions were sequenced with the immunoSEQ Assay. After extraction, genomic DNA underwent amplification by bias-controlled multiplex PCR, followed by high-throughput sequencing. Under the source paper's analysis protocol: To quantify the absolute abundance of every unique TCRbeta CDR3 region, sequences were collapsed and filtered. T cell fraction was estimated by normalizing TCRbeta template counts to usable DNA, with usable DNA measured through amplification of reference genes found in all nucleated cells. Repertoire TCRs were annotated as SARS-CoV-2-specific by exact matching of V gene, CDR3 amino acid sequence and J gene to a known reactive TCR set. MIRA supplied the reference SARS-CoV-2 TCR set, which was filtered for enrichment in COVID-19-positive ImmuneCODE repertoires so that public or cross-reactive TCRs were removed. Using the MIRA antigens, annotated TCRs were further analysed by specific ORF or by position within an ORF. Breadth was defined as the number of annotated unique rearrangements divided by the total number of unique productive rearrangements, and depth was defined as the summed frequency of the annotated unique rearrangements. TCR breadth was compared between groups using two-sided Wilcoxon rank-sum tests. Imported from immuneACCESS, the table was reduced by TCRdb to in-frame sequences with V and J called. These copies leave out some clones; in studies compared against another copy, an unresolved V gene accounts for under half, and the cause of the remainder is not known. Clone size and the V and J calls come from that table; the DNA yielded D and trimming. The sample table contains about 320,000 clones; only one count was recorded for approximately 80% of them. The ten top clones hold 2.1% of the sample.

The receptor was isolated from a person aged 18-65 years who received the Ad26.COV2.S COVID-19 vaccine or a placebo. The material sequenced was peripheral blood, taken in a trial of Ad26.COV2.S vaccine versus placebo. Here the chain combines TRBV7-3 and TRBJ2-6; the D match is possibly TRBD1 or TRBD2, with 5 bases aligned in each. CDR3 protein: CASSGGSGANVLTF. The nucleotide sequence reads as follows: TGTGCCAGCAGCGGGGGCTCTGGGGCCAACGTCCTGACTTTC.